This TCR beta chain was identified during a study of regulatory T cells in long-lasting Graves disease. Overall study findings and caveats: In persistent patients, shared public clonotypes (under 3,000) outnumbered those in new patients (around 1,000).

This clonotype was seen at least ten times. Its matching antigen is unknown. Assembly of TCR beta libraries relied on iRepertoire HTBI primers together with Arm-PCR of CDR3 regions. Original processing notes: Sample data revealed some 58 TRBV and 12 to 15 TRBJ segments. TCRdb itself ran the multiplex PCR reads through MiXCR, one entry per CDR3 protein. The V and J calls follow TCRdb's processing rather than the paper's. The data show around 470,000 distinct CDR3 sequences, with around 13% seen just once and around a sixth held by the top ten. The time point: newly diagnosed GD, antithyroid drugs for less than 3 months. TCR sequences were obtained from RNA taken from PBMCs. The diagnosis of Graves' disease used American Thyroid Association guidelines. With 0 bases clipped from V and 0 bases from J, the junction kept 12 bases outside the gene matches. Germline V gene sequence: CDR1 SGHDN, CDR2 FVKESK. The CDR3 runs to 20 residues.

These sequences were also reported in another study, on T cells in Graves' hyperthyroidism and ophthalmopathy. That source notes: Graves' hyperthyroidism was deemed stable absent ophthalmopathy progression within 18 months.

The source is a woman aged 50 to 60 with Graves disease. The rearrangement uses TRBV14 and TRBJ2-1; 9 nucleotides match TRBD2. Source: peripheral blood mononuclear cells (PBMCs), taken at new diagnosis, from a patient treated with antithyroid drugs. The CDR3, as DNA: TGTGCCAGCAGCCAAGATGCTAGCGGGAAGAGAGGGTACTCCTACAATGAGCAGTTCTTC. Its translation: CASSQDASGKRGYSYNEQFF.